These 26 T cell receptor beta chains came from one sample sequenced in a study of blood T cells in healthy people across ages. PCR was performed a second time for 7 to 11 cycles using a sample-barcoded 5' primer and a J-beta primer mix. TCRdb itself ran the 5' RACE reads through MiXCR, one entry per CDR3 protein. Of 600,000 to 850,000 distinct CDR3 sequences in the sample, roughly two fifths were seen once. Specimen: blood. Receptor source: a woman aged 55-70 years in good health.

This clonotype was seen repeatedly, ten times or more. The chain couples TRBV28 to TRBJ2-7; maybe TRBD1 (5 bases). The closer fit of TRBJ2-5 to the DNA end suggests the J call may be wrong. This CDR3 region has 16 residues. CDR1 MDHEN and CDR2 SYDVKM come from the germline V gene. In nucleotides, the CDR3 is TGTGCCAGCAGTTCTCCCCTTGGGGCCGGGTTGGGGACCCAGTACTTC. Translated, it gives CASSSPLGAGLGTQYF.

This clonotype was observed a few times. The CDR3 coding sequence is TGTGCCAGCAGTGCGGGCCCAGGGGATACGCAGTATTTT. This encodes CASSAGPGDTQYF. The chain is built from TRBV12-3 or TRBV12-4 and TRBJ2-3; D tentatively reads TRBD1 or TRBD2 (5 bases each). The CDR3 runs to 13 residues. Trimming stripped 5 bases from V and 6 bases from J, with 12 bases between.

This clonotype has only a few counts. The chain joins TRBV12-3 or TRBV12-4 to TRBJ1-1; 8 bases match TRBD1. The CDR3 length is 13 residues. Germline trimming cut 6 bases from V and 3 bases from J; bases unmatched to any gene: 3. The CDR3 region is CASRTDRDTEAFF. The DNA of the CDR3 is TGTGCCAGCAGAACGGACAGGGACACTGAAGCTTTCTTT.

V is TRBV3-1 and J is TRBJ1-5; perhaps TRBD1 as D (5 bases). In germline, CDR1 is LGHDT, CDR2 YNNKEL (reference sequence). The V end was cut by 0 bases, the J end by 0 bases, with 9 bases between. This CDR3 is built from 16 residues. In nucleotides, the CDR3 is TGTGCCAGCAGCCAAGATTTGGGGGATAGCAATCAGCCCCAGCATTTT. Protein sequence: CASSQDLGDSNQPQHF.

This clonotype was seen more than once but under ten times. V usage is TRBV3-1 and J usage is TRBJ1-6, with D possibly TRBD1 on 6 matching bases. CDR1 LGHDT and CDR2 YNNKEL come from the germline V gene (reference sequence). The germline V and J ends were trimmed by 3 bases and 4 bases, with 13 bases remaining between them. CDR3 length: 16 residues. CDR3 nucleotide sequence: TGTGCCAGCAGCCAGTGGACAGACCCGTATAATTCACCCCTCCACTTT. This sequence encodes CASSQWTDPYNSPLHF.

The table lists this clonotype with many counts. This chain joins TRBV9 and TRBJ2-5, with D tentatively TRBD2 (6 bases). Deletions cut 1 base from V and 4 bases from J, with 8 bases between. The CDR3 contains 13 residues. Germline CDR1 reads SGDLS; CDR2 reads YYNGEE. The CDR3 nucleotides are TGTGCCAGCAGCGTAAATAGCGGAGAGACCCAGTACTTC. Translating it yields CASSVNSGETQYF. Combining the CDR3 with reference TRBV9 and TRBJ2-5 gives the whole variable domain DSGVTQTPKHLITATGQRVTLRCSPRSGDLSVYWYQQSLDQGLQFLIQYYNGEERAKGNILERFSAQQFPDLHSELNLSSLELGDSALYFCASSVNSGETQYFGPGTRLLVL.

In this sample, this clonotype turned up many times. The V gene is TRBV4-2, the J gene TRBJ2-1; TRBD2 aligns across 10 bases. This CDR3 has 19 amino acids. CDR1 and CDR2 (germline): LGHNA, YNFKEQ. Unmatched junction bases numbered 9, after V lost 1 base and J lost 0 bases. The CDR3 reads CASSQASSGGRSSYNEQFF. The CDR3 DNA reads TGTGCCAGCAGCCAAGCATCTAGCGGGGGCCGAAGCTCCTACAATGAGCAGTTCTTC.

In its sample, this clonotype was seen a few times. The chain recombines TRBV4-3 with TRBJ2-4; D is perhaps TRBD1 (6 bases). This CDR3 region has 14 residues. Germline loops: CDR1 LGHNA, CDR2 YSLEER. V lost 0 bases and J 13 bases, leaving 16 bases between the germline ends. The CDR3 reads CASSQDPGQREQYF. In DNA, the CDR3 is TGCGCCAGCAGCCAAGATCCCGGACAGAGAGAGCAGTACTTC.

This clonotype was seen only a few times. The gene calls are TRBV7-7 and TRBJ2-1, with 7 bases aligning to TRBD2. Germline V gives CDR1 SSHAT, CDR2 FNYEAQ (reference sequence). The CDR3 has 15 residues. Losses at the gene ends were 1 base for V and 9 bases for J; bases not matched to a gene: 9. The CDR3 sequence is CASSLGAAGEGEQFF. The CDR3 DNA is TGTGCCAGCAGCTTAGGGGCGGCGGGGGAGGGTGAGCAGTTCTTC.

The chain links TRBV5-6 to TRBJ2-3, with D tentatively TRBD1 (5 bases). Trimming removed 2 bases from V and 2 bases from J, with 15 bases in between. Germline CDR1 and CDR2: SGHDT and YYEEEE. This CDR3 is 16 amino acids long. The CDR3 region is CASSLRGRRITDTQYF. In DNA form, the CDR3 reads TGTGCCAGCAGCTTAAGGGGTCGTCGGATCACAGATACGCAGTATTTT.

There are a few counts of this clonotype. The V gene is TRBV6-2 or TRBV6-3, the J gene TRBJ2-1; a weak D match, TRBD1 (6 bases). The J call may be in error: the DNA end matches TRBJ2-7 better. Looked up from germline, CDR1 is MNHEY and CDR2 is SVGEGT. The CDR3 extends over 13 amino acids. CDR3 DNA sequence: TGTGCCAGCAGTTACGGACAGCCCAATGAGCAGTACTTC. It translates to CASSYGQPNEQYF.

This clonotype was found a few times. The rearrangement joins TRBV20-1 to TRBJ2-3; no firm D call. The CDR3 has 12 amino acids. Trimming removed 7 bases from V and 1 base from J, with 9 bases in between. From germline, CDR1 is DFQATT and CDR2 SNEGSKA (reference sequence). DNA for the CDR3: TGCAGTGGTCAGACTCGCACAGATACGCAGTATTTT. This translates into CSGQTRTDTQYF.

A word on this clonotype: At one end, the junction sequence differs from germline, possibly due to a read error. The rearrangement joins TRBV14 to TRBJ1-1; D remains unclear. CDR3 size: 13 residues. Germline CDR1 is SGHDN and CDR2 is FVKESK. CDR3 amino acids: CTSSRMQNTEAFF. The CDR3 coding sequence is TGTACCAGCAGCCGTATGCAGAACACTGAAGCTTTCTTT.

The rearrangement uses TRBV4-3 and TRBJ2-7; 7 bases fit TRBD2. Germline CDR1 LGHNA, CDR2 YSLEER. The CDR3 covers 15 residues. V was pared by 0 bases and J by 1 base, with 3 bases of the junction left unmatched. As DNA, the CDR3 is TGCGCCAGCAGCCAAGATATGGGGGGGTCCTACGAGCAGTACTTC. This codes for CASSQDMGGSYEQYF.

The J gene is TRBJ2-7, the V gene TRBV20-1; 9 nucleotides line up with TRBD1. Germline V gene lookup returns CDR1 DFQATT and CDR2 SNEGSKA (reference sequence). This CDR3 comprises 19 residues. With 2 bases clipped from V and 0 bases from J, the junction kept 17 bases outside the gene matches. This chain's CDR3 is CSARFGRGAQTGGSYEQYF. The DNA of the CDR3 is TGCAGTGCTAGATTCGGCAGGGGGGCTCAGACAGGGGGCTCCTACGAGCAGTACTTC.

The V call is TRBV29-1, the J call TRBJ1-1, with D unclear. Germline CDR1 is SQVTM and CDR2 is ANQGSEA. Trimming took off 4 bases at V and 0 bases at J, with 9 bases between the two ends. CDR3 size: 13 residues. DNA of the CDR3: TGCAGCGTTGGCGAGCGCTTGAACACTGAAGCTTTCTTT. Residues: CSVGERLNTEAFF.

V is TRBV4-2 and J is TRBJ1-1, with D maybe TRBD1 (6 bases). Trimming took off 5 bases at V and 0 bases at J, with 10 bases between the two ends. CDR3 length equals 14 residues. The germline V gene has CDR1 LGHNA and CDR2 YNFKEQ. In DNA, the CDR3 is TGTGCCAGCAGCTCCCCAGGGGTGAACACTGAAGCTTTCTTT. This gives the protein CASSSPGVNTEAFF.

Points on this clonotype: One end of the junction is discordant with germline, which a read error may explain. The chain links TRBV6-5 to TRBJ2-7, with TRBD1 matching 8 bases. The CDR3 is 15 amino acids. From germline, CDR1 is MNHEY and CDR2 SVGAGI. In nucleotides, the CDR3 is TGTGCCGGCAGTTCCCTAGGACAGGGATGGTACGAGCAGTACTTC. Amino acid sequence: CAGSSLGQGWYEQYF.

This clonotype was observed a single time. The chain couples TRBV4-2 to TRBJ1-2; D unclear. CDR1 is LGHNA, CDR2 YNFKEQ, per germline. Deletions cut 0 bases from V and 4 bases from J, with 12 bases between. CDR3 length equals 15 residues. CDR3 nucleotide sequence: TGTGCCAGCAGCCAAGATACCCCGACATCCTATGGCTACACCTTC. Protein: CASSQDTPTSYGYTF.

With respect to this clonotype: A much bigger clone sits one base away, suggesting this may be a read error. This chain joins TRBV7-3 and TRBJ2-5; D possibly corresponds to TRBD2 (6 bases). In germline, CDR1 is SGHTA, CDR2 FQGTGA. The CDR3 contains 14 residues. V was pared by 2 bases and J by 11 bases, with 18 bases between. The chain's CDR3 is CASSLSKEGYEQYF. The DNA of the CDR3 is TGTGCCAGCAGCTTATCAAAGGAGGGGTATGAGCAGTACTTC.

This clonotype came up a few times. The V call is TRBV27, the J call TRBJ1-1, with D perhaps matching TRBD1 (6 bases). The CDR3 length is 14 residues. CDR1 is MNHEY, CDR2 SMNVEV, per germline (reference sequence). V shed 3 bases and J shed 5 bases, with 13 bases lying between them. CDR3 in amino acids: CASSFGGGGTEAFF. The CDR3 DNA follows: TGTGCCAGCAGTTTCGGGGGCGGTGGGACTGAAGCTTTCTTT.

This clonotype was found a few times. The chain has TRBV20-1 and TRBJ2-7; D unresolved. The CDR3 extends over 14 amino acids. V shed 3 bases and J shed 4 bases, with 16 bases lying between them. CDR1 and CDR2 from the germline V gene are DFQATT and SNEGSKA (reference sequence). This CDR3 reads CSASLDPSLYEQYF. The CDR3 region has the DNA TGCAGTGCTAGCCTGGACCCCTCGTTGTACGAGCAGTACTTC.

Notes on this clonotype: A much larger clone is a single base away; this may be a read error. This chain connects TRBV12-3 or TRBV12-4 to TRBJ2-7, with 7 positions matching TRBD1. This CDR3 is 14 amino acids long. The CDR3 DNA is TGTGCCAACAGTTACAACCGGGACAGCTACGAGCAGTACTTC. Protein: CANSYNRDSYEQYF.

The rearrangement joins TRBV20-1 to TRBJ2-5; D ambiguous. V lost 2 bases and J lost 2, with 9 bases in between. Per the germline V gene, CDR1 is DFQATT and CDR2 is SNEGSKA (reference sequence). CDR3 length: 13 amino acids. CDR3 amino acids: CSARSASQETQYF. DNA for the CDR3: TGCAGTGCTAGAAGCGCTTCGCAAGAGACCCAGTACTTC.

Many counts were recorded for this clonotype. V usage is TRBV7-2 and J usage is TRBJ2-4; 8 bases are a match to TRBD2. Germline CDR1 SGHTA, CDR2 FQGNSA. With 5 bases clipped from V and 15 bases from J, the junction kept 9 bases outside the gene matches. The CDR3 totals 12 residues. The CDR3 region has the DNA TGTGCCAGCAGCCCCCGGACTAGCTTTACGTACTTC. Translating gives CASSPRTSFTYF.

The V and J genes are TRBV18 and TRBJ2-4; no clear D gene. Germline CDR1 is KGHSH and CDR2 is LQKENI. The CDR3 runs 12 residues. Trimming left V 6 bases short and J 13 bases short, with 16 bases between. Written as DNA, the CDR3 is TGTGCCAGCTCGCCAGAAGGCTACAAGCAGTACTTC. It is translated as CASSPEGYKQYF.